This T cell receptor (beta chain) was recovered during a study of OX40 agonist ivuxolimab in advanced cancers. Turning to the study itself: Averaging about 60 years in age, with a range of about 23 to 80, the cohort was around 83% male.

General observations from the study: The study found among the lowest clonal expansion in partial responders at 0.1-3.0 mg/kg.

Repertoires were generated with immunoSEQ multiplex PCR, while TCRdb's copy carries only in-frame clones and drops some. The sample comprises tens of thousands of clones, 85% to 95% of which are singletons, and around 12% rests with the top ten. Comment on this clone: As yet, its antigen is unknown.

CDR1 is LNHNV, CDR2 YYDKDF, per germline (reference sequence). CDR3 size: 14 residues. The V gene lost 2 bases and the J gene lost 3 bases, with 8 bases spanning the gap. The input for sequencing was CD4+ or CD8+ T cells sorted from blood, taken in a trial of the OX40 agonist ivuxolimab. This chain links TRBV15 with TRBJ1-5; D is uncertain. The receptor was derived from an adult with an advanced solid tumor such as melanoma, head and neck, liver or kidney cancer. The CDR3 sequence is CATSRPQHNQPQHF. The CDR3 coding sequence is TGTGCCACCAGCAGACCCCAGCACAATCAGCCCCAGCATTTT.